This TCR beta chain stems from a study of naive and memory T cell subsets. Study-wide results and caveats: A few larger clonotypes appeared in naive repertoires, especially CD8, possibly memory cells re-expressing CD45RA. Each distinct alpha or beta sequence counts as one clonotype.

CD4+ T cell IFNgamma after overnight CMV lysate exposure gave donor CMV status. Sequential positive selection took CD4 T cells first, then CD8 T cells. Cells stained for CD3, CD4, CD8, CD45RA, CD27 and viability were sorted into four CD45RA/CD27 subsets. The beta constant-region primer was an equimolar mix of two oligonucleotides covering TRBC1 and TRBC2. Four rounds of PCR amplified the ligated cDNA using nested alpha and beta constant-region primers plus SP2. TCRdb reprocessed the UMI-ligation and nested PCR reads via MiXCR and lists one record per CDR3 protein. The data contain 150,000 or so distinct CDR3 sequences, approximately 24% of them singletons. This clonotype was observed a handful of times. Antigen specificity is unknown. The CDR3 does not end in the conserved phenylalanine or tryptophan, so this is likely a read error. No DNA is shown, since the ends of the CDR3 on it are uncertain; the CDR3 is the one TCRdb lists.

Both ends counted, the CDR3 spans 13 residues. Germline V gene data show CDR1 as LNHNV and CDR2 as YYDKDF (reference sequence). This TCR was recovered from a human donor in good health. The chain employs TRBV15 and TRBJ2-7; the table names TRBD1, a call not compared with the DNA. The sequencing input was naive CD4+ T cells from blood. The CDR3 loop is CATSRDRAQGAHL.